Listed below are T cell receptor beta chains from one sample, sequenced in a study of cytomegalovirus exposure and HLA in healthy donors. This table comes from immunoSEQ multiplex PCR, and its TCRdb copy is limited to in-frame clones, with some not included. The sample gives fewer than 200,000 clones, roughly nine tenths of which show up once; about 7.2% is in the top ten. The sequencing input was PBMCs. These receptor sequences come from a man aged 25 to 40 in good health and CMV-seropositive. Both conserved end residues are part of each CDR3.

J	V	CDR3
TRBJ1-5	TRBV7-2	CASSFESGAPSRSHF
TRBJ2-3	TRBV27	CASRASRTGPTDTQYF
TRBJ2-2	TRBV5-6	CASSRGPGLTGELFF
TRBJ2-1	TRBV6-1	CASSFLGQSYNEQFF
TRBJ2-1	TRBV28	CASSSSGSKGNEQFF
TRBJ2-7	TRBV7-3	CASSPVPGQSQYF
TRBJ2-7	TRBV27	CASRPTGIAYEQYF
TRBJ1-2	TRBV4-2	CASSQPGTHGDYGYTF
TRBJ2-5	TRBV4-1	CASSQDGQWGETQYF
TRBJ2-7	TRBV5-1	CASSWGTGVEQYF
TRBJ2-7	TRBV9	CASSAAEGRTYEQYF
TRBJ1-4	TRBV9	CASSVEGTGVEKLFF
TRBJ1-5	TRBV18	CASSLGQGPEPQHF
TRBJ1-1	TRBV6-6	CASSYMGDRGAFF
TRBJ2-7	TRBV7-2	CASSLAGQGTEQYF
TRBJ2-7	TRBV28	CASSLQRGDEQYF
TRBJ1-1	TRBV15	CATSYKMNTEAFF
TRBJ2-7	TRBV7-2	CASSSGLAGAYEQYF
TRBJ1-6	TRBV18	CASSPSMGVGQTNSPLHF
TRBJ1-2	TRBV9	CASSVGGIAGGYTF
TRBJ2-2	TRBV27	CASSDSGSTGELFF
TRBJ2-2	TRBV29-1	CSVEVLGTGGTGELFF
TRBJ2-7	TRBV30	CAWATRGPYEQYF
TRBJ2-4	TRBV7-2	CASSLGHRENLAKNIQYF
TRBJ1-5	TRBV5-4	CASSSRDTNQPQHF
TRBJ1-3	TRBV9	CASSVGLSSGNTIYF
TRBJ1-2	TRBV14	CASSARSYGYTF
TRBJ1-4	TRBV6-1	CASSVPFEKLFF
TRBJ2-2	TRBV7-3	CASSLTGLQRGLAGELFF
TRBJ1-4	TRBV10-3	CAISESWDRVELFF
TRBJ1-1	TRBV6-5	CASSYSGSTEAFF
TRBJ2-7	TRBV18	CASSPNPGVRNYEQYF
TRBJ2-1	TRBV5-1	CASSLDGGPEGFF
TRBJ2-1	TRBV28	CASSDPTGQQFF
TRBJ2-7	TRBV15	CATSRAGTGHYEQYF
TRBJ2-1	TRBV7-8	CASSLARTGSNNEQFF
TRBJ1-2	TRBV9	CASSVAQEHYGYTF
TRBJ2-7	TRBV6-6	CASAGGDRGFYEQYF
TRBJ2-4	TRBV30	CAWSVTIAKNIQYF
TRBJ2-2	TRBV2	CASRGQGISGELFF
TRBJ1-2	TRBV13	CASSNRAHYYGYTF
TRBJ1-1	TRBV6-5	CASRRTANTEAFF
TRBJ2-3	TRBV6-5	CASTRQGDTDTQYF
TRBJ2-7	TRBV5-8	CASSLEADAYEQYF
TRBJ2-3	TRBV4-2	CASPWGVRDTQYF
TRBJ2-3	TRBV27	CASRRTGSTDTQYF
TRBJ1-2	TRBV29-1	CSVEGGPNYGYTF
TRBJ2-5	TRBV19	CASSIGLLGETQYF
TRBJ1-1	TRBV6-6	CATTPGNEAFF